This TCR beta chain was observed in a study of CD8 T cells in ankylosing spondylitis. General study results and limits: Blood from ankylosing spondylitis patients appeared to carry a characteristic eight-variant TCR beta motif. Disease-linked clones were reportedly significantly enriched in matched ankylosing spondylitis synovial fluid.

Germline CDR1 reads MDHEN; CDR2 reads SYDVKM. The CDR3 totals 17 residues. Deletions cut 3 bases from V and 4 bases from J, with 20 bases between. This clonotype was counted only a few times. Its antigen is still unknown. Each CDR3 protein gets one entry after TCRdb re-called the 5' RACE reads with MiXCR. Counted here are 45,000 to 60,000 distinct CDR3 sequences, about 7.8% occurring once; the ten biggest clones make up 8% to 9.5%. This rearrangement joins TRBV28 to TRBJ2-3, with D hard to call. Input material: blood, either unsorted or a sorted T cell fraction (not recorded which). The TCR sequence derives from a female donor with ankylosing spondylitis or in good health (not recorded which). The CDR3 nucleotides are TGTGCCAGCAGTTTGTCCGGGTCCCGATCTTTTCCAGATACGCAGTATTTT. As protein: CASSLSGSRSFPDTQYF.